Each of the 5 T cell receptor beta chains below was sequenced from the same sample in a study of T-cell memory formation after mild COVID-19. TCRdb passed the 5' RACE reads through MiXCR, listing each CDR3 protein once. The sample gives roughly 400,000 distinct CDR3 sequences, 20% to 25% of which show up once; 7.5% to 10% is in the top ten. Specimen: PBMCs or a T cell subset sorted from them (not recorded which). The receptors shown here come from an adult woman who had mild COVID-19 (a few samples of this study predate the infection). Cell type and time point are not known.

The table lists this clonotype with a few counts. The chain employs TRBV12-3 or TRBV12-4 and TRBJ2-1; D remains unclear. The CDR3 consists of 12 residues. V lost 5 bases to trimming and J lost 7 bases, with 9 bases between them. The CDR3 protein is CASSPVVNEQFF. The DNA for the CDR3 is TGTGCCAGCAGTCCCGTAGTTAATGAGCAGTTCTTC.

This chain connects TRBV7-2 to TRBJ2-2; TRBD2 matches at 9 bases. Germline lookup yields CDR1 SGHTA and CDR2 FQGNSA. J was trimmed by 3 bases and V by 6 bases; bases with no gene match: 2. The CDR3 has 14 residues. The CDR3 is CASSRGRDTGELFF. In nucleotides, the CDR3 is TGTGCCAGCAGTCGCGGGAGGGACACCGGGGAGCTGTTTTTT.

This chain connects TRBV28 to TRBJ2-7, with 7 bases matching TRBD2. V gave up 2 bases and J gave up 5 bases; unmatched junction bases: 3. In germline, CDR1 is MDHEN, CDR2 SYDVKM. The CDR3 spans 13 residues. Here the CDR3 reads CASSLGGVNEQYF. The CDR3, as DNA: TGTGCCAGCAGTTTAGGGGGGGTGAACGAGCAGTACTTC.

This clonotype was seen a few times. V usage is TRBV29-1 and J usage is TRBJ2-7; possibly TRBD2 for D (6 bases). Trimming shortened V by 7 bases and J by 3 bases, and 16 bases separated the two germline ends. CDR1 SQVTM and CDR2 ANQGSEA come from the germline V gene. The CDR3 totals 13 residues. The CDR3 coding sequence is TGCAGCGCTGGATCGGGAGCTGGCTACGAGCAGTACTTC. The encoded protein is CSAGSGAGYEQYF.

The genes are TRBV7-2 and TRBJ2-1; a possible D gene is TRBD2 (5 bases). The germline V and J ends were trimmed by 6 bases and 6 bases, with 15 bases remaining between them. Germline V gene data show CDR1 as SGHTA and CDR2 as FQGNSA. The CDR3 extends over 14 amino acids. The CDR3 region is CASRLSLAPNEQFF. In DNA form, the CDR3 reads TGTGCCAGCAGATTATCCCTAGCCCCCAATGAGCAGTTCTTC.